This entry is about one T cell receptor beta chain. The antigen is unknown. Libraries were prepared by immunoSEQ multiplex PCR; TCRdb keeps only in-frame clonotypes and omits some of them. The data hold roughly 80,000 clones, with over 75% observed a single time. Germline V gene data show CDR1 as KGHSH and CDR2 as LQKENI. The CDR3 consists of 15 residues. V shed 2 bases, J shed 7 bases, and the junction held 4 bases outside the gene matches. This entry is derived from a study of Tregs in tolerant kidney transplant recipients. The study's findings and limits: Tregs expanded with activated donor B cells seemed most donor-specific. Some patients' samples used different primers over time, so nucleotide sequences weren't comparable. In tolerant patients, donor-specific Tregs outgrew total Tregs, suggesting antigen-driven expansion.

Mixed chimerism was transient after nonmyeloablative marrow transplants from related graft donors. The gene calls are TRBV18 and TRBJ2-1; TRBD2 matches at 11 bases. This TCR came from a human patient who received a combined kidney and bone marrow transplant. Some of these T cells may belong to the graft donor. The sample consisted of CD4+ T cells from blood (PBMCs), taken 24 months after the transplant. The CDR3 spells CASSPLAGGLNEQFF. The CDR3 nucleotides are TGTGCCAGCTCACCATTAGCGGGGGGGCTGAATGAGCAGTTCTTC.